These 20 T cell receptor beta chains originate from one sample sequenced in a study of technical replicates of blood from a handful of donors. TCRdb's copy holds only in-frame clones and misses some; the assay was immunoSEQ multiplex PCR. The data hold 55,000 to 70,000 clones, with under 90% observed a single time. Material for sequencing was PBMCs. The origin of the receptors is a human donor in good health. Some clones in this sample may be carry-over from other donors' samples.

This clone has only a few counts. The DNA of the CDR3 is TGCGCCAGCAGCCAATTCAGTCACGGGGGCAATGAGCAGTTCTTC. This codes for CASSQFSHGGNEQFF. The rearrangement joins TRBV4-3 to TRBJ2-1, with D maybe TRBD2 (6 bases). Germline V gives CDR1 LGHNA, CDR2 YSLEER. This CDR3 region has 15 residues. The V gene lost 2 bases and the J gene lost 6 bases, with 14 bases spanning the gap.

As DNA, the CDR3 is TGTGCCAGCAGCCCCGGGCTAGCGGGGGACACCGGGGAGCTGTTTTTT. Translating it yields CASSPGLAGDTGELFF. The genes are TRBV11-3 and TRBJ2-2; 10 bases are a match to TRBD2. V trimming: 5 bases; J trimming: 3 bases; junction bases outside the gene matches: 6. This CDR3 contains 16 residues. Germline V lookup: CDR1 SGHNT, CDR2 YENEEA.

This chain links TRBV2 with TRBJ1-1; no clear D gene. The V and J ends lost 4 bases and 4 bases respectively, with 4 bases between them. The CDR3 length is 11 residues. CDR1 is SNHLY, CDR2 FYNNEI, per germline. The CDR3 reads CASSVRTEAFF. In nucleotides, the CDR3 is TGTGCCAGCAGTGTCCGCACTGAAGCTTTCTTT.

This sequence joins TRBV29-1 and TRBJ1-4, with D maybe TRBD1 (5 bases). The CDR3 extends over 12 amino acids. V shed 7 bases and J shed 3 bases, with 9 bases lying between them. Germline loops: CDR1 SQVTM, CDR2 ANQGSEA. The CDR3 sequence: CSAGAANEKLFF. CDR3 DNA sequence: TGCAGCGCTGGGGCCGCTAATGAAAAACTGTTTTTT.

The chain joins TRBV12-5 to TRBJ2-2, with 10 bases matching TRBD1. The V segment lost 6 bases and the J segment 3 bases; nucleotides outside the gene matches: 10. There are 17 residues in the CDR3. Germline V gene lookup returns CDR1 LGHNT and CDR2 FRNRAP. The CDR3 DNA follows: TGTGCTAGTGGCGCCGACAGGGGGCTAGTGGACACCGGGGAGCTGTTTTTT. It specifies CASGADRGLVDTGELFF.

The chain joins TRBV9 to TRBJ2-5; TRBD1 is a possible D gene (6 bases). CDR1 is SGDLS and CDR2 is YYNGEE in the germline V gene. V was pared by 3 bases and J by 2 bases, with 11 bases between. The CDR3 is made up of 14 amino acids. CDR3 DNA sequence: TGTGCCAGCAGCGCCAGGACAGCTCAAGAGACCCAGTACTTC. It codes for CASSARTAQETQYF.

The V call is TRBV7-2, the J call TRBJ1-1, with D unresolved. The germline CDR1 and CDR2 sequences are SGHTA and FQGNSA. V shed 5 bases and J shed 8 bases, with 15 bases lying between them. The CDR3 loop spans 13 amino acids. Here the CDR3 reads CASSVSRLEEAFF. CDR3 coding DNA: TGTGCCAGCAGCGTAAGCCGTCTCGAAGAAGCTTTCTTT. Full variable domain (rest looked up from reference TRBV7-2 and TRBJ1-1): GAGVSQSPSNKVTEKGKDVELRCDPISGHTALYWYRQSLGQGLEFLIYFQGNSAPDKSGLPSDRFSAERTGGSVSTLTIQRTQQEDSAVYLCASSVSRLEEAFFGQGTRLTVV.

The chain has TRBV4-1 and TRBJ1-5; TRBD1 agrees at 7 bases. V dropped 0 bases and J dropped 7; count of bases not matched to a gene: 9. There are 16 residues in the CDR3. The V gene's germline CDR1 is MGHRA and CDR2 YSYEKL. The CDR3 sequence: CASSQDPAGGGQPQHF. In DNA form, the CDR3 reads TGCGCCAGCAGCCAAGATCCGGCAGGGGGTGGACAGCCCCAGCATTTT.

This clone was observed a handful of times. This rearrangement joins TRBV10-3 to TRBJ2-7, with a weak D call TRBD2 (5 bases). V gave up 6 bases and J gave up 0 bases, with 6 bases separating them. Germline-derived CDR1 and CDR2 are ENHRY and SYGVKD. CDR3 length: 12 residues. The CDR3 loop reads CAIRGSSYEQYF. CDR3 sequence (DNA): TGTGCCATCAGGGGGAGCTCCTACGAGCAGTACTTC.

The gene calls are TRBV5-1 and TRBJ2-3; TRBD2 agrees at 10 bases. V was clipped by 4 bases and J by 1 base; unmatched bases: 9. This CDR3 has 17 amino acids. Germline V gives CDR1 SGHRS, CDR2 YFSETQ. The CDR3 region is CASSMTPSGGGTDTQYF. CDR3 sequence (DNA): TGCGCCAGCAGCATGACACCTAGCGGGGGAGGCACAGATACGCAGTATTTT.

The chain uses TRBV11-2 and TRBJ2-2, with TRBD2 matching over 7 bases. Germline values: CDR1 SGHAT, CDR2 FQNNGV. The junction had 12 bases not matched to a gene; V was cut back by 7 bases and J by 4 bases. The CDR3 is 16 residues long. The CDR3 loop reads CASTRLGLPATGELFF. CDR3 sequence (DNA): TGTGCCAGCACCCGACTGGGACTACCGGCCACCGGGGAGCTGTTTTTT.

V and J are TRBV4-1 and TRBJ1-1, with D uncertain. The CDR3 runs 14 residues. Germline loops: CDR1 MGHRA, CDR2 YSYEKL. Trimming took off 8 bases at V and 1 base at J, with 14 bases between the two ends. The CDR3 coding sequence is TGCGCCAGCCGCGGGCCTCTACGGAACACTGAAGCTTTCTTT. Protein sequence: CASRGPLRNTEAFF.

This chain uses TRBV5-6 with TRBJ2-1, with 10 bases lining up with TRBD1. Germline V CDR1 and CDR2: SGHDT, YYEEEE. There are 17 residues in the CDR3. V lost 4 bases and J lost 4; bases outside the gene matches: 11. CDR3 sequence: CASSPSFAGQGYNEQFF. The DNA of the CDR3 is TGTGCCAGCAGCCCATCCTTTGCGGGACAGGGGTACAATGAGCAGTTCTTC.

V and J are TRBV7-9 and TRBJ1-6; D call uncertain. Germline CDR1 and CDR2: SEHNR and FQNEAQ (reference sequence). The V and J ends lost 5 bases and 6 bases respectively, with 14 bases between them. CDR3 length equals 15 residues. The CDR3 sequence: CASSPRAGLNSPLHF. DNA for the CDR3: TGTGCCAGCAGCCCCCGGGCAGGACTTAATTCACCCCTCCACTTT.

The chain uses TRBV7-9 and TRBJ2-1, with a weak D call TRBD1 (6 bases). CDR3 size: 15 residues. Germline V gene lookup returns CDR1 SEHNR and CDR2 FQNEAQ (reference sequence). V lost 2 bases to trimming and J lost 4 bases, with 12 bases between them. The chain's CDR3 is CASSLPRGGYNEQFF. Written as DNA, the CDR3 is TGTGCCAGCAGCTTACCCAGAGGGGGTTACAATGAGCAGTTCTTC.

This clone was picked up one time. The genes are TRBV5-4 and TRBJ2-2, with 9 bases aligning to TRBD1. J lost 3 bases, V lost 4 bases, and 7 bases had no gene match. The CDR3 is 16 amino acids. Germline V gene data show CDR1 as SGHNT and CDR2 as YYREEE (reference sequence). The CDR3 protein is CASSGGQGRDTGELFF. Written as DNA, the CDR3 is TGTGCCAGCAGCGGTGGACAGGGGCGCGACACCGGGGAGCTGTTTTTT.

V and J are TRBV4-1 and TRBJ2-6, with 7 nucleotides matching TRBD2. The CDR3 sequence is 18 residues long. V trimming: 4 bases; J trimming: 1 base; junction bases outside the gene matches: 10. Germline lookup yields CDR1 MGHRA and CDR2 YSYEKL. CDR3 residues: CASSPWLAGLSGANVLTF. CDR3 bases: TGCGCCAGCAGCCCATGGTTAGCGGGCCTTTCTGGGGCCAACGTCCTGACTTTC.

The rearrangement joins TRBV6-5 to TRBJ2-1, with no clear D. This CDR3 is built from 12 residues. V lost 2 bases and J lost 8, with 7 bases in between. Germline V gene sequence: CDR1 MNHEY, CDR2 SVGAGI. The CDR3, as DNA: TGTGCCAGCAGTTACGCAGGCGATGAGCAGTTCTTC. Translating it yields CASSYAGDEQFF.

The chain uses TRBV7-9 and TRBJ2-1, with TRBD1 as a possible D gene (6 bases). Germline CDR1 and CDR2: SEHNR and FQNEAQ (reference sequence). Trimming removed 5 bases at V and 2 bases at J, with 13 bases between. The CDR3 extends over 15 amino acids. In nucleotides, the CDR3 is TGTGCCAGCAGCCGCCCCAGGGACACCTACAATGAGCAGTTCTTC. This sequence encodes CASSRPRDTYNEQFF.

The V gene is TRBV19, the J gene TRBJ2-7; TRBD1 matches at 8 bases. The CDR3 runs 15 residues. V shed 6 bases, J shed 2 bases, and the junction held 9 bases outside the gene matches. Germline V gene sequence: CDR1 LNHDA, CDR2 SQIVND (reference sequence). CDR3 in amino acids: CASRPHRDRTYEQYF. CDR3 nucleotide sequence: TGTGCCAGTAGACCACACCGGGACAGGACCTACGAGCAGTACTTC.